This TCR beta chain was profiled in a study of molecular identifiers for immune sequencing clone quantification. Looking at the study overall: The replicate experiment used RNA from roughly 18,000 or 92,000 naive CD8 cells. This RNA was split into five aliquots, and four of them were sequenced. Study results and caveats: Highly expanded clone sizes could be underestimated by identical TCR molecules that share a barcode. Clones carrying above 20 RNA copies accounted for over 98% of effector molecules, under 1% in naive cells. Among about a million naive cells, spiked Jurkat TCR RNA from a single cell was reportedly detectable.

Via MiXCR, TCRdb re-called the PCR reads, giving one row per CDR3 protein. The sample contains 60,000 to 75,000 distinct CDR3 sequences, approximately 18% of which appear only once. CDR1 and CDR2 from the germline V gene are GTSNPN and SVGIG (reference sequence). This CDR3 region has 14 residues. V was clipped by 2 bases and J by 2 bases; unmatched bases: 4. This clonotype has ten or more counts. Its specificity is unknown. The sequence was collected from a human donor in good health. Some libraries in this study had Jurkat cell RNA spiked in. Sequencing was performed on naive CD8+ T cells from blood, with Jurkat cell RNA spiked in. Stated subset: FACS-sorted CD8+CD4-CCR7+CD45RA+ naive T cells. This chain connects TRBV30 to TRBJ2-7, with 9 bases identical to TRBD2. This CDR3 is CAWSWSSGAYEQYF. The CDR3 region has the DNA TGTGCCTGGAGTTGGTCTAGCGGGGCCTACGAGCAGTACTTC.